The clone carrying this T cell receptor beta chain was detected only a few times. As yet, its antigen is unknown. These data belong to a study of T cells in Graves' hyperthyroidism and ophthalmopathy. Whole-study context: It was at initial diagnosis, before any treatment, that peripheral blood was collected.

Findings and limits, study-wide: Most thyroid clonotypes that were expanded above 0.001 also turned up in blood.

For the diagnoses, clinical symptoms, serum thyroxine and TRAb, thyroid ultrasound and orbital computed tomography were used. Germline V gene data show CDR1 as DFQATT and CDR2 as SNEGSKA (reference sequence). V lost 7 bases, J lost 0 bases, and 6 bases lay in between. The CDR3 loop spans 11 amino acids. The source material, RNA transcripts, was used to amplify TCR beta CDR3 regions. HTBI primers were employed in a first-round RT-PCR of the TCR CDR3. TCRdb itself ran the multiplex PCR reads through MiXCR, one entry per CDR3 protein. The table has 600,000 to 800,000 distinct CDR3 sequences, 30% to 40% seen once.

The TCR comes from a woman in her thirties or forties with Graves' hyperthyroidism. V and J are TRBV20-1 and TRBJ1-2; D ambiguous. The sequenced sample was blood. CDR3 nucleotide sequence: TGCAGTGTGTCGACTAACTATGGCTACACCTTC. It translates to CSVSTNYGYTF.